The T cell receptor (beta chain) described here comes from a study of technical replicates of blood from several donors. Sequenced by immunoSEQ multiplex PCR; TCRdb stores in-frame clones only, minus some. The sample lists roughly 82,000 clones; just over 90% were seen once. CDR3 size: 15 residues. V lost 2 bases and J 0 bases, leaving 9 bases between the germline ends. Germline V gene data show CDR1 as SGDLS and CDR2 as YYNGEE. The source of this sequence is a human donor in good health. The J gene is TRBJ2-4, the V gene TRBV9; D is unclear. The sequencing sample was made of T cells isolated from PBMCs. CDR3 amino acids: CASSVQSGAKNIQYF. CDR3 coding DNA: TGTGCCAGCAGCGTTCAATCGGGAGCCAAAAACATTCAGTACTTC.